A single sample is the source of the 21 T cell receptor beta chains below, sequenced in a study of Graves' ophthalmopathy and Graves' hyperthyroidism. Amplifying from RNA transcripts, the study obtained TCR beta CDR3 regions. Following a first-round RT-PCR that used HTBI primers, a second-round multiplex PCR was carried out. A single record per CDR3 protein comes from TCRdb applying MiXCR to the multiplex PCR reads. The sample has just over 600,000 distinct CDR3 sequences; 20% to 25% are singletons. Specimen: peripheral blood. These receptor sequences come from a woman aged 18-29 years with stable Graves' hyperthyroidism. Some clones in this sample may be carry-over from other donors' samples.

The sample holds many counts of this clonotype. This CDR3 is CSARDRQGIGDSTF. The CDR3 region has the DNA TGCAGTGCTAGAGACCGACAGGGAATAGGGGACTCCACCTTC. The rearrangement joins TRBV20-1 to TRBJ1-2, with 7 nucleotides matching TRBD1. The germline V gene has CDR1 DFQATT and CDR2 SNEGSKA (reference sequence). V was pared by 0 bases and J by 13 bases, with 14 bases of the junction left unmatched. This CDR3 is built from 14 residues.

This clonotype was detected only a few times. V is TRBV3-1 and J is TRBJ1-2; weak D call: TRBD1 (6 bases). There are 11 residues in the CDR3. The germline V gene encodes CDR1 LGHDT and CDR2 YNNKEL (reference sequence). V gave up 10 bases and J gave up 8 bases, with 14 bases separating them. CDR3 loop: CATLQGSGYTF. The DNA of the CDR3 is TGTGCCACCCTACAGGGATCAGGCTACACCTTC.

This clonotype has a count of ten or more. The CDR3 reads CASSYRKGDTGLNTEAFF. The CDR3 DNA is TGTGCCAGCAGTTACCGTAAGGGAGATACAGGGCTGAACACTGAAGCTTTCTTT. This chain connects TRBV6-2 or TRBV6-3 to TRBJ1-1; possibly TRBD1 for D (6 bases). Germline V gene data show CDR1 as MNHEY and CDR2 as SVGEGT. The CDR3 is 18 residues long. Trimming removed 2 bases from V and 0 bases from J, with 19 bases in between.

This clonotype has at least ten counts. The V call is TRBV7-2, the J call TRBJ2-4; D might be TRBD1 (5 bases). The CDR3 length is 14 residues. Looked up from germline, CDR1 is SGHTA and CDR2 is FQGNSA. Trimming stripped 2 bases from V and 1 base from J, with 6 bases between. CDR3 in amino acids: CASSLNRAKNIQYF. The CDR3 DNA reads TGTGCCAGCAGCTTAAACAGGGCCAAAAACATTCAGTACTTC.

This clonotype was seen a few times. The chain recombines TRBV19 with TRBJ1-2; the D is unclear. Trimming removed 4 bases from V and 3 bases from J, with 9 bases in between. The germline V gene has CDR1 LNHDA and CDR2 SQIVND (reference sequence). CDR3 length: 13 residues. In DNA, the CDR3 is TGTGCCAGTAGTAGTGCGACGGACTATGGCTACACCTTC. Translated, it gives CASSSATDYGYTF.

This clonotype was seen repeatedly, ten times or more. The chain combines TRBV12-3 or TRBV12-4 with TRBJ2-7; the match to TRBD2 covers 7 bases. Losses at the gene ends were 6 bases for V and 2 bases for J; bases not matched to a gene: 10. This CDR3 contains 15 residues. CDR3: CASSHEGGGTYEQYF. The DNA of the CDR3 is TGTGCCAGCAGCCACGAAGGCGGGGGAACCTACGAGCAGTACTTC.

This clonotype has at least ten counts. The genes are TRBV9 and TRBJ1-1, with no clear D. This CDR3 region has 14 residues. In germline, CDR1 is SGDLS, CDR2 YYNGEE. The germline V and J ends were trimmed by 3 bases and 0 bases, with 9 bases remaining between them. The CDR3 loop reads CASSAGNLNTEAFF. In nucleotides, the CDR3 is TGTGCCAGCAGCGCGGGGAACTTGAACACTGAAGCTTTCTTT.

The chain links TRBV29-1 to TRBJ1-6; 7 positions agree with TRBD1. The ends lost 5 bases at V and 7 bases at J; junction bases unmatched: 8. CDR1 SQVTM and CDR2 ANQGSEA come from the germline V gene. CDR3 length: 14 amino acids. CDR3 region: CSVLPGGGNSPLHF. The DNA for the CDR3 is TGCAGCGTTCTTCCAGGAGGGGGCAATTCACCCCTCCACTTT. Full variable domain (missing parts from reference TRBV29-1 and TRBJ1-6): SAVISQKPSRDICQRGTSLTIQCQVDSQVTMMFWYRQQPGQSLTLIATANQGSEATYESGFVIDKFPISRPNLTFSTLTVSNMSPEDSSIYLCSVLPGGGNSPLHFGNGTRLTVT.

This clonotype was observed at least ten times. This chain links TRBV7-3 with TRBJ2-6, with a possible D match to TRBD1 (6 bases). Trimming removed 5 bases at V and 4 bases at J, with 12 bases between. Germline V gives CDR1 SGHTA, CDR2 FQGTGA. This CDR3 is built from 15 residues. The chain's CDR3 is CASSQGLGGANVLTF. The CDR3 nucleotides read TGTGCCAGCAGCCAGGGGTTAGGGGGGGCCAACGTCCTGACTTTC.

This clonotype was seen just once. The chain has TRBV2 and TRBJ1-2; D is unclear. V lost 5 bases, J lost 7 bases, and 11 bases lay in between. CDR3 length equals 12 residues. The germline gives CDR1 SNHLY, CDR2 FYNNEI. DNA for the CDR3: TGTGCCAGCAGTTTCATCCGGGCTGGCTACACCTTC. It yields the protein CASSFIRAGYTF.

The chain couples TRBV7-8 to TRBJ2-5; D not resolved. The germline CDR1 and CDR2 sequences are SGHVS and FQNEAQ. V was shortened by 3 bases and J by 3 bases, with 11 bases between the two germline ends. The CDR3 length is 14 residues. CDR3 nucleotides: TGTGCCAGCAGCTTTCTGGGGTGGGAAGAGACCCAGTACTTC. This sequence encodes CASSFLGWEETQYF.

Ten or more counts support this clonotype. CDR3: CASSGDRGRGEDGYTF. The CDR3 nucleotides read TGTGCCAGCAGCGGCGACAGGGGGCGAGGAGAAGATGGCTACACCTTC. This chain uses TRBV12-3 or TRBV12-4 with TRBJ1-2; TRBD1 matches 10 bases. The CDR3 has 16 residues. J lost 6 bases, V lost 6 bases, and 13 bases had no gene match.

This clonotype was picked up many times. The rearrangement joins TRBV6-1 to TRBJ1-2, with D possibly matching TRBD1 (5 bases). V gave up 5 bases and J gave up 4 bases, with 11 bases separating them. The germline V gene encodes CDR1 MNHNS and CDR2 SASEGT. The CDR3 runs 13 residues. The CDR3 loop reads CASSPWGSYGYTF. CDR3 nucleotides: TGTGCCAGCAGTCCCTGGGGCAGCTATGGCTACACCTTC.

This clonotype was counted at least ten times. The chain has TRBV5-1 and TRBJ1-1, with D possibly being TRBD1 (6 bases). The CDR3 has 14 residues. V dropped 4 bases and J dropped 3 bases, with 13 bases sitting between them. The germline V gene encodes CDR1 SGHRS and CDR2 YFSETQ. The DNA of the CDR3 is TGCGCCAGCAGCCTGCGGGGGCAGGACACTGAAGCTTTCTTT. It is translated as CASSLRGQDTEAFF.

This clonotype was seen many times. The CDR3 region has the DNA TGTGCCTGGAGTCAATCTTCGGGGTTTGGCGAGACCCAGTACTTC. Its protein product is CAWSQSSGFGETQYF. This sequence joins TRBV30 and TRBJ2-5; D is perhaps TRBD2 (5 bases). The germline gives CDR1 GTSNPN, CDR2 SVGIG (reference sequence). The CDR3 is 15 amino acids. Trimming removed 2 bases at V and 5 bases at J, with 18 bases between. Based on the CDR3 plus reference TRBV30 and TRBJ2-5, the full variable domain is SQTIHQWPATLVQPVGSPLSLECTVEGTSNPNLYWYRQAAGRGLQLLFYSVGIGQISSEVPQNLSASRPQDRQFILSSKKLLLSDSGFYLCAWSQSSGFGETQYFGPGTRLLVL.

The V and J genes are TRBV10-1 and TRBJ2-5, with 7 bases fitting TRBD1. Trimming removed 1 base from V and 3 bases from J; junction bases left unmatched: 8. The CDR3 contains 16 residues. CDR1 is WNHNN, CDR2 SYGVQD, per germline (reference sequence). The chain's CDR3 is CASSEWVEGAKETQYF. For the CDR3, the DNA is TGCGCCAGCAGTGAGTGGGTAGAGGGGGCAAAAGAGACCCAGTACTTC.

The CDR3 nucleotides read TGTGCCAGCAGTTTATCTAACAGGGTCGAGCAGTACTTC. It specifies CASSLSNRVEQYF. The chain is built from TRBV12-3 or TRBV12-4 and TRBJ2-7; tentatively, D is TRBD1 (6 bases). V was trimmed by 2 bases and J by 6 bases, leaving 11 bases between them. This CDR3 has 13 amino acids.

This clonotype occurred many times. The J gene is TRBJ2-7, the V gene TRBV20-1; 7 positions agree with TRBD2. The V and J ends lost 1 base and 0 bases, in that order; junction bases with no gene match: 9. Germline V gene sequence: CDR1 DFQATT, CDR2 SNEGSKA (reference sequence). The CDR3 totals 16 residues. CDR3: CSARVFGEGTSYEQYF. The CDR3 DNA is TGCAGTGCTAGAGTTTTTGGGGAGGGGACCTCCTACGAGCAGTACTTC.

Many counts were recorded for this clonotype. J is TRBJ1-2 and V is TRBV6-1, with 11 bases fitting TRBD1. This CDR3 contains 14 residues. Germline CDR1 is MNHNS and CDR2 is SASEGT. V trimming: 7 bases; J trimming: 4 bases; junction bases outside the gene matches: 5. The CDR3 sequence is CASTPGQGVYGYTF. The CDR3, as DNA: TGTGCCAGCACCCCGGGACAGGGGGTCTATGGCTACACCTTC.

The V and J genes are TRBV11-2 and TRBJ2-7, with D perhaps matching TRBD2 (6 bases). The CDR3 has 16 residues. The V and J ends lost 3 bases and 5 bases respectively, with 20 bases between them. Germline V gene sequence: CDR1 SGHAT, CDR2 FQNNGV. CDR3 DNA: TGTGCCAGCAGCTTCCCAAGGTGGGAGGCCGGCCACGAGCAGTACTTC. Its protein product is CASSFPRWEAGHEQYF.

This clonotype was observed a handful of times. A much larger clone is a single base away; this may be a read error. The gene calls are TRBV4-1 and TRBJ2-7; TRBD1 might be the D (5 bases). V lost 1 base and J 0 bases, leaving 13 bases between the germline ends. The CDR3 runs 16 residues. Germline V gene sequence: CDR1 MGHRA, CDR2 YSYEKL. CDR3 bases: TGCGCCAGCAGCCAAGTTCTCGACAGCTACTCCTACGAGCAGTACGTC. Its protein is CASSQVLDSYSYEQYV.